This note documents a single T cell receptor (beta chain) sequence. Antigen unknown. The sample is drawn from a study of monozygotic twins with cystic fibrosis. Study findings and constraints: Monozygotic CF twin pairs shared significantly more nucleotide-identical clonotypes than unrelated CF individuals did. V usage most resembled the co-twin in 13 of 16 pairs. Low clonality (median roughly 0.0095) suggested a mostly naive repertoire.

Some clones are missing from TCRdb's copy, which holds only in-frame ones; the method was immunoSEQ multiplex PCR. The sample records 15,000 to 20,000 clones, roughly 96% being singletons. Germline-derived CDR1 and CDR2 are MNHEY and SVGAGI. This CDR3 is 13 amino acids long. The V end was cut by 7 bases, the J end by 7 bases, with 11 bases between. Sequencing used blood. The chain has TRBV6-5 and TRBJ1-6, with D tentatively TRBD1 (5 bases). The receptor's source is a girl between 2 and 10 years old with cystic fibrosis. As DNA, the CDR3 is TGTGCCAGCAAACCGGGACCGAATTCACCCCTCCACTTT. Protein sequence: CASKPGPNSPLHF.